This T cell receptor (beta chain) was obtained from a study of technical replicates of blood from four donors (dated by TCRdb to 2016 to 2017). Library method: the immunoSEQ multiplex PCR assay. TCRdb provides this immuneACCESS table in a form limited to in-frame rearrangements. Some clones are lacking; in checked studies, under half of them reflect an unresolved V gene, and why the rest are absent is not known. The sample table contains 70,000 or so clones; only one count was recorded for 95% to 99% of them. The top ten clones comprise approximately 0.2% of the sample. Details on this clone: The antigen it binds to is not known. Per-nucleotide qualities are absent, and no much larger clonotype sits a single base away.

From the cysteine up to the phenylalanine, the CDR3 has a length of 13 residues. Left in the record is the CDR3 DNA by itself, 39 bases read in frame from the first base. CDR1 and CDR2, looked up from the germline V gene, are KGHSH and LQKENI. For this chain, trimming is 3 bases at the V end and 7 bases at the J end, and the number of junction bases without a gene match is 3. The sample was T cells isolated from PBMCs. The source is a human donor in good health. This chain is built from TRBV18 and TRBJ1-2; TRBD1 aligns with 9 central bases. The CDR3 sequence is CASSPGQGPGYTF. The DNA sequence is as follows: TGTGCCAGCTCACCGGGACAGGGCCCTGGCTACACCTTC.